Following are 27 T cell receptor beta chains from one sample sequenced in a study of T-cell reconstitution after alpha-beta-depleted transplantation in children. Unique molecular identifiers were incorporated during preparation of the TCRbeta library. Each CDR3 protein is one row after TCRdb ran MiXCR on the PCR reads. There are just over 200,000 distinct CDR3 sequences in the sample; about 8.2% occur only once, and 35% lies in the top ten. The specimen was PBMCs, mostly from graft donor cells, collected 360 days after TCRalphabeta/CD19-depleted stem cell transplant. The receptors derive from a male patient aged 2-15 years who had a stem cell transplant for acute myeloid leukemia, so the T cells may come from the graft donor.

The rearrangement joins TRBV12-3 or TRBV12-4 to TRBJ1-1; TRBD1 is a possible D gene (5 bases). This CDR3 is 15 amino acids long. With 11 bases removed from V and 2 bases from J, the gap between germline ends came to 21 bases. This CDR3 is CAFSLDQGVNTEAFF. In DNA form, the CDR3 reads TGTGCCTTCAGTTTAGATCAGGGAGTAAACACTGAAGCTTTCTTT.

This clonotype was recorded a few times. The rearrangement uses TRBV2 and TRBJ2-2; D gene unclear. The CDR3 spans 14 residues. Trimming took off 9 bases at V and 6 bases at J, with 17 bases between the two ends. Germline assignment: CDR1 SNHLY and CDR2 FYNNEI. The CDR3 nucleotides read TGTGCCAGTGCCGTTTGGCGGACCCCCGGGGAGCTGTTTTTT. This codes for CASAVWRTPGELFF. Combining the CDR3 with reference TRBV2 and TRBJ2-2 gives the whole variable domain EPEVTQTPSHQVTQMGQEVILRCVPISNHLYFYWYRQILGQKVEFLVSFYNNEISEKSEIFDDQFSVERPDGSNFTLKIRSTKLEDSAMYFCASAVWRTPGELFFGEGSRLTVL.

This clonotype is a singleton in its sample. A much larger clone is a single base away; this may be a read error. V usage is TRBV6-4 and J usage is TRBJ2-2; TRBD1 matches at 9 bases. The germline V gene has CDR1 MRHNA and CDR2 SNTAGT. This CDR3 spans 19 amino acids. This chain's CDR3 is CAISRLRDRVEGNTGELFF. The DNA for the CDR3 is TGTGCCATCAGTCGCCTCCGGGACAGGGTAGAGGGAAACACCGGGGAGCTGTTTTTT.

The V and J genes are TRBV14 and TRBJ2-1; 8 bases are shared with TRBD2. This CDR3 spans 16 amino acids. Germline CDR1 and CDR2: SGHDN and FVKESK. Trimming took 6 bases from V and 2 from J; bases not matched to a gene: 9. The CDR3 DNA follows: TGTGCCAGCAGTCATCGAGCGGGGGCGGCCTACAATGAGCAGTTCTTC. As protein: CASSHRAGAAYNEQFF. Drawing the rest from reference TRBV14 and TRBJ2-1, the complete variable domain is EAGVTQFPSHSVIEKGQTVTLRCDPISGHDNLYWYRRVMGKEIKFLLHFVKESKQDESGMPNNRFLAERTGGTYSTLKVQPAELEDSGVYFCASSHRAGAAYNEQFFGPGTRLTVL.

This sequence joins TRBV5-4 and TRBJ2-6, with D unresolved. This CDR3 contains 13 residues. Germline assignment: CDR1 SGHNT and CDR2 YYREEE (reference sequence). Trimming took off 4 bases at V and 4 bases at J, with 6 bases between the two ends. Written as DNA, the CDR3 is TGTGCCAGCAGCAGACTGGGGGCCAACGTCCTGACTTTC. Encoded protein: CASSRLGANVLTF.

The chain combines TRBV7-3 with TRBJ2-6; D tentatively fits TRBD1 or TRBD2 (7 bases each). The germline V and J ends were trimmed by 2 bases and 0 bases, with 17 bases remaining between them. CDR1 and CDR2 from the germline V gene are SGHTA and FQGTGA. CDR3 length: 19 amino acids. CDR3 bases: TGTGCCAGCAGCTTATCAGGGGGGGACGGATTCTCTGGGGCCAACGTCCTGACTTTC. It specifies CASSLSGGDGFSGANVLTF. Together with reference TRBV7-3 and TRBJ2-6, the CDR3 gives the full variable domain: GAGVSQTPSNKVTEKGKYVELRCDPISGHTALYWYRQSLGQGPEFLIYFQGTGAADDSGLPNDRFFAVRPEGSVSTLKIQRTERGDSAVYLCASSLSGGDGFSGANVLTFGAGSRLTVL.

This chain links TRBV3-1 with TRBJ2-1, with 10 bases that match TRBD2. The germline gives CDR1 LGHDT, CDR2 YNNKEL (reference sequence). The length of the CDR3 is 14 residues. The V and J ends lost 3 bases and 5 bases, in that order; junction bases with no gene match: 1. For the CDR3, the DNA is TGTGCCAGCAGCCAGAGCGGGGGGGACAATGAGCAGTTCTTC. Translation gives CASSQSGGDNEQFF.

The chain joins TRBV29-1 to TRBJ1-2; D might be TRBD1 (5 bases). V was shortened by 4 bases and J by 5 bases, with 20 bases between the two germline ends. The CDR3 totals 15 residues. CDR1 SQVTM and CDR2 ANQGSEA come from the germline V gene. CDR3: CSVAVPGPRRYGYTF. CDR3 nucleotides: TGCAGCGTTGCCGTACCGGGACCGCGGCGGTATGGCTACACCTTC.

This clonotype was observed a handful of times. The CDR3 DNA sequence: TGTGCCAGCAGCGGAAATCAGGACCTCTCCGAGCAGTACTTC. Its protein product is CASSGNQDLSEQYF. V and J are TRBV7-6 and TRBJ2-7, with D uncertain. The CDR3 sequence is 14 residues long. V dropped 5 bases and J dropped 6 bases, with 17 bases sitting between them. Germline assignment: CDR1 SGHVS and CDR2 FNYEAQ.

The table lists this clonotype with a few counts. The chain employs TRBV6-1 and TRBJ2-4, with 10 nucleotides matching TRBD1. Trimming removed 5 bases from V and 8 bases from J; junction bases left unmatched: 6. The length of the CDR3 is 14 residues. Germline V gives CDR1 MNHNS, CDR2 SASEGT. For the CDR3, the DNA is TGTGCCAGCAGTATCCGGGACAGGGGTGACATTCAGTACTTC. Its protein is CASSIRDRGDIQYF.

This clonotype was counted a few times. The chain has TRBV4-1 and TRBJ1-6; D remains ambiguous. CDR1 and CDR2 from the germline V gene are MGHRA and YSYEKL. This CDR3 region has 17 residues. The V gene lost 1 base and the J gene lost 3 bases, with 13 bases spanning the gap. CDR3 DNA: TGCGCCAGCAGCCAAGGTGGCCGGCCGAGCTATAATTCACCCCTCCACTTT. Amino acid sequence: CASSQGGRPSYNSPLHF.

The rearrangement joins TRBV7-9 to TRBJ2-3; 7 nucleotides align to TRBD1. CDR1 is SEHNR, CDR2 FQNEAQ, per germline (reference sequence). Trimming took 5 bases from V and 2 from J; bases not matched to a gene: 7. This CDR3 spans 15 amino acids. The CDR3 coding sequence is TGTGCCAGCAGCGAATGGGACAGAACCACAGATACGCAGTATTTT. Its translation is CASSEWDRTTDTQYF.

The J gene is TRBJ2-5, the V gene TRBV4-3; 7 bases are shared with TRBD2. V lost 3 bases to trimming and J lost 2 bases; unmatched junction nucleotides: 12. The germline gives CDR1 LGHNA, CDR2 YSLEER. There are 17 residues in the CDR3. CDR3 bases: TGCGCCAGCAGCCAGGACCGAGCGGGATTAGGGCAAGAGACCCAGTACTTC. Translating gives CASSQDRAGLGQETQYF.

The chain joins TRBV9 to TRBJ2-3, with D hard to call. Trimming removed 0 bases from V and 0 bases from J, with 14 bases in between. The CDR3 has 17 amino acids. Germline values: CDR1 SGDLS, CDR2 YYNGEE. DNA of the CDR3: TGTGCCAGCAGCGTAGGAAGGGCAGTATTGAGCACAGATACGCAGTATTTT. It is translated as CASSVGRAVLSTDTQYF.

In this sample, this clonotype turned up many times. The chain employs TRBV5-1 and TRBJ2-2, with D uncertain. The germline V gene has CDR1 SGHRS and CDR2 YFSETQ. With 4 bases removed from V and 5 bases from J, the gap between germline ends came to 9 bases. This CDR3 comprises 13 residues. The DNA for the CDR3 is TGCGCCAGCAGCAGCAGCCCGACCGGGGAGCTGTTTTTT. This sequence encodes CASSSSPTGELFF.

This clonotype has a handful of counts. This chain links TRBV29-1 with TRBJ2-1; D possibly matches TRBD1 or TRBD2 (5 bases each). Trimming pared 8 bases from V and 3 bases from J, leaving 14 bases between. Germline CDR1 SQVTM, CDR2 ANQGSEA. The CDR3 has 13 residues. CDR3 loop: CSSGTLVYNEQFF. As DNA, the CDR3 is TGCAGCTCGGGGACCTTGGTCTACAATGAGCAGTTCTTC.

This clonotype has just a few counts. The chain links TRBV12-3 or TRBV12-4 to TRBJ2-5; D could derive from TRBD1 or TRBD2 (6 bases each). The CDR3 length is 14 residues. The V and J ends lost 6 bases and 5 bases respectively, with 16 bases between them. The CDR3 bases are TGTGCCAGCAGCCCCTCGGGGGCCGCGGAGACCCAGTACTTC. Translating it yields CASSPSGAAETQYF.

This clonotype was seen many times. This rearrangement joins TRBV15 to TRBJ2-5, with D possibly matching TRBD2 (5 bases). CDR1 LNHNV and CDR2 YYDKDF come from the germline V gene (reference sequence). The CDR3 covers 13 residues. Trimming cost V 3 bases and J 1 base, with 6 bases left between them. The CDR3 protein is CATSSLAQETQYF. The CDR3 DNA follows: TGTGCCACCAGCAGCCTAGCCCAAGAGACCCAGTACTTC.

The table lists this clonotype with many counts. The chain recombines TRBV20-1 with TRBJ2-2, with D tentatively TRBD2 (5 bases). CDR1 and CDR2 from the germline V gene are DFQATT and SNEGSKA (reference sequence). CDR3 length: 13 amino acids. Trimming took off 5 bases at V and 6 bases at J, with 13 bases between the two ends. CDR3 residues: CSAPPTAAGELFF. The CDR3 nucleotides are TGCAGTGCTCCTCCAACAGCGGCCGGGGAGCTGTTTTTT.

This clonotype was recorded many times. In nucleotides, the CDR3 is TGTGCCAGCAGTTACGGGACAGGGATGAACACTGAAGCTTTCTTT. Amino acids: CASSYGTGMNTEAFF. The chain joins TRBV6-5 to TRBJ1-1, with 9 bases lining up with TRBD1. This CDR3 has 15 amino acids. Germline V gives CDR1 MNHEY, CDR2 SVGAGI. V shed 2 bases and J 0 bases; nucleotides not matched to a gene: 1.

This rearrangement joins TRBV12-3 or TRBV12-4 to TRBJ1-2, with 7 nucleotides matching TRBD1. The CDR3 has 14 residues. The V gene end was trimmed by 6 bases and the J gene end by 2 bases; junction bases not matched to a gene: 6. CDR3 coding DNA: TGTGCCAGCAGACGCGGACAGGAGAACTATGGCTACACCTTC. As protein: CASRRGQENYGYTF.

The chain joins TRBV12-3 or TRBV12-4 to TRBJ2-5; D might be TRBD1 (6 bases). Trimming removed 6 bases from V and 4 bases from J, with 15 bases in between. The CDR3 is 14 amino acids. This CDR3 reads CASSPQGFGETQYF. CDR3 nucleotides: TGTGCCAGCAGCCCCCAGGGGTTCGGAGAGACCCAGTACTTC.

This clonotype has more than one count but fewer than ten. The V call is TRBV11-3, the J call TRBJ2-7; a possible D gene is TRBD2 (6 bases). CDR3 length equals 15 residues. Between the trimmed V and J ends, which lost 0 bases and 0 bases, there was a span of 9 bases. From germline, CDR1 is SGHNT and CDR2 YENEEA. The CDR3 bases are TGTGCCAGCAGCTTAGATCGCGGGAACTCCTACGAGCAGTACTTC. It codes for CASSLDRGNSYEQYF.

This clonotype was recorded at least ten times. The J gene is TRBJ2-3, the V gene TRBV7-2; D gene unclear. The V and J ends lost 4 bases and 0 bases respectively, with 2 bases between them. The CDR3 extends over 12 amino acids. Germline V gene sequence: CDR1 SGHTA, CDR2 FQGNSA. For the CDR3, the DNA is TGTGCCAGCAGCTCCAGCACAGATACGCAGTATTTT. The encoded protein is CASSSSTDTQYF.

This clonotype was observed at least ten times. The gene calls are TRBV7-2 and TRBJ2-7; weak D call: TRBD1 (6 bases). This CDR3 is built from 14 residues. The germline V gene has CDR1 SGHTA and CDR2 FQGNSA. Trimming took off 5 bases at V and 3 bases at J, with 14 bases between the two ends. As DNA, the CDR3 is TGTGCCAGCAGCACACAGGGTACAGGCTACGAGCAGTACTTC. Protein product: CASSTQGTGYEQYF. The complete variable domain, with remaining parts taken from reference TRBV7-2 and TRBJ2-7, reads GAGVSQSPSNKVTEKGKDVELRCDPISGHTALYWYRQSLGQGLEFLIYFQGNSAPDKSGLPSDRFSAERTGGSVSTLTIQRTQQEDSAVYLCASSTQGTGYEQYFGPGTRLTVT.

DNA of the CDR3: TGTGCCAGCAGCAAACAGGGTTACGAGCAGTACTTC. Its protein product is CASSKQGYEQYF. The chain combines TRBV7-9 with TRBJ2-7; a weak D match, TRBD1 (6 bases). Trimming left V 5 bases short and J 4 bases short, with 9 bases between. The CDR3 loop spans 12 amino acids. Germline loops: CDR1 SEHNR, CDR2 FQNEAQ (reference sequence). Full variable domain (outside the CDR3, taken from reference TRBV7-9 and TRBJ2-7): DTGVSQNPRHKITKRGQNVTFRCDPISEHNRLYWYRQTLGQGPEFLTYFQNEAQLEKSRLLSDRFSAERPKGSFSTLEIQRTEQGDSAMYLCASSKQGYEQYFGPGTRLTVT.

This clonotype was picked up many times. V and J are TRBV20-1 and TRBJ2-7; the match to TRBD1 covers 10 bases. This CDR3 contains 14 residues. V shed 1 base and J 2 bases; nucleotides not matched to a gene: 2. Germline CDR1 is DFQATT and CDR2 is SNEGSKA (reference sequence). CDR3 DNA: TGCAGTGCTAGAGGGGACAGGGGAACCTACGAGCAGTACTTC. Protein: CSARGDRGTYEQYF.